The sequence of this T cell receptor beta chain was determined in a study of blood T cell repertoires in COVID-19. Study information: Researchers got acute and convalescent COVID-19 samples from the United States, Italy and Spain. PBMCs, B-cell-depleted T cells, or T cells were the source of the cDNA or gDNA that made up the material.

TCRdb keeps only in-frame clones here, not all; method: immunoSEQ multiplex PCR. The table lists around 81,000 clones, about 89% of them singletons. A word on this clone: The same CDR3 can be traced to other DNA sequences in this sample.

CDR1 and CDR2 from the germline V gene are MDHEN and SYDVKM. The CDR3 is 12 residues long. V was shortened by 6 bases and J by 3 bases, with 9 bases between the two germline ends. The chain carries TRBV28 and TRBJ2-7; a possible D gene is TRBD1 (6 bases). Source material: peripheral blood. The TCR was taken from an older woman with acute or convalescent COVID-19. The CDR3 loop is CASSLQGYEQYF. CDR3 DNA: TGTGCCAGCAGCCTACAGGGCTACGAGCAGTACTTC.